Described below is a single TCR beta chain sequence and its context. The sample is drawn from a study of OX40 agonist ivuxolimab in advanced cancers. Method: immunoSEQ multiplex PCR; TCRdb's copy keeps in-frame clones and lacks some. The sample records tens of thousands of clones, 80% to 90% being singletons. V dropped 2 bases and J dropped 2 bases, with 9 bases sitting between them. This CDR3 comprises 14 residues. Per germline, CDR1 MGHRA and CDR2 YSYEKL. The sample in question was CD4+ or CD8+ T cells sorted from blood, obtained in a trial of the OX40 agonist ivuxolimab. The chain is built from TRBV4-1 and TRBJ1-2; TRBD1 might be the D (5 bases). The receptor comes from an adult with an advanced solid tumor such as melanoma, head and neck, liver or kidney cancer. CDR3 region: CASSQTAGNYGYTF. CDR3 sequence (DNA): TGCGCCAGCAGCCAAACCGCAGGGAACTATGGCTACACCTTC.